The next 28 T cell receptor beta chains were all read from a single sample in a study of early T cells in non-severe SARS-CoV-2 infection. TCRdb called the 5' RACE reads again in MiXCR, with one record for every CDR3 protein. The sample comprises around 70,000 distinct CDR3 sequences, approximately 9.1% of which are singletons, and 3.2% rests with the top ten. Input material: whole blood. The receptor set was obtained from an adult who was a healthcare worker with PCR-confirmed SARS-CoV-2 infection or an uninfected control (not recorded which).

The chain links TRBV12-3 or TRBV12-4 to TRBJ1-2, with D unresolved. The CDR3 runs to 13 residues. V was trimmed by 7 bases and J by 8 bases, leaving 17 bases between them. The CDR3 sequence is CASTPWAGQGYTF. Here the CDR3 DNA reads TGTGCCAGCACTCCTTGGGCAGGTCAGGGCTACACCTTC.

Comments on this clonotype: Relative to the germline gene, one junction end is altered; a read error may explain this. The rearrangement uses TRBV4-3 and TRBJ2-7, with TRBD2 matching over 8 bases. This CDR3 comprises 18 residues. Germline V gene data show CDR1 as LGHNA and CDR2 as YSLEER. The CDR3 nucleotides are TGCGCCAGCAGCCAACTTGTAGGGACGGGACTAGACTCCCACGAGCAGTACTTC. The encoded protein is CASSQLVGTGLDSHEQYF.

The chain combines TRBV13 with TRBJ2-2, with unresolved D. This CDR3 is 14 amino acids long. Germline CDR1 and CDR2: PRHDT and FYEKMQ (reference sequence). Trimming pared 4 bases from V and 5 bases from J, leaving 11 bases between. The CDR3 DNA reads TGTGCCAGCAGCTCGCAAGGAGAAACCGGGGAGCTGTTTTTT. Its translation is CASSSQGETGELFF.

Only a few counts were recorded for this clonotype. V usage is TRBV5-4 and J usage is TRBJ2-3; TRBD2 might be the D (5 bases). Germline V lookup: CDR1 SGHNT, CDR2 YYREEE (reference sequence). With 2 bases removed from V and 4 bases from J, the gap between germline ends came to 11 bases. The CDR3 runs to 14 residues. The CDR3 loop reads CASSLGRESDTQYF. Here the CDR3 DNA reads TGTGCCAGCAGCTTAGGACGGGAATCAGATACGCAGTATTTT.

V and J are TRBV5-5 and TRBJ2-3; 8 nucleotides agree with TRBD2. The CDR3 is 16 residues long. Germline CDR1 SGHKS, CDR2 YYEKEE (reference sequence). J gave up 2 bases and V 3 bases, and 8 bases lay outside the gene matches. The CDR3 spells CASSWKVREVTDTQYF. The CDR3 DNA reads TGTGCCAGCAGCTGGAAGGTGCGGGAGGTCACAGATACGCAGTATTTT. The full variable domain, its missing parts supplied by reference TRBV5-5 and TRBJ2-3, is DAGVTQSPTHLIKTRGQQVTLRCSPISGHKSVSWYQQVLGQGPQFIFQYYEKEERGRGNFPDRFSARQFPNYSSELNVNALLLGDSALYLCASSWKVREVTDTQYFGPGTRLTVL.

V usage is TRBV29-1 and J usage is TRBJ2-5; a weak D match, TRBD2 (6 bases). In germline, CDR1 is SQVTM, CDR2 ANQGSEA. The germline V and J ends were trimmed by 4 bases and 1 base, with 10 bases remaining between them. This CDR3 comprises 13 residues. The CDR3 bases are TGCAGCGTTGGAGGAGGGATCCAAGAGACCCAGTACTTC. The encoded protein is CSVGGGIQETQYF.

V usage is TRBV30 and J usage is TRBJ1-6; perhaps TRBD1 as D (5 bases). Trimming stripped 3 bases from V and 7 bases from J, with 19 bases between. From germline, CDR1 is GTSNPN and CDR2 SVGIG (reference sequence). CDR3 length: 16 residues. The CDR3 region is CAWSPDSLLRNSPLHF. In DNA form, the CDR3 reads TGTGCCTGGAGCCCTGACAGCCTGCTTCGGAATTCACCCCTCCACTTT. Using reference TRBV30 and TRBJ1-6 for the parts outside the CDR3, the full variable domain is SQTIHQWPATLVQPVGSPLSLECTVEGTSNPNLYWYRQAAGRGLQLLFYSVGIGQISSEVPQNLSASRPQDRQFILSSKKLLLSDSGFYLCAWSPDSLLRNSPLHFGNGTRLTVT.

This clonotype was seen many times. The chain recombines TRBV5-1 with TRBJ2-3, with D tentatively TRBD2 (6 bases). Trimming took 6 bases from V and 0 from J, leaving 17 bases between them. CDR1 is SGHRS and CDR2 is YFSETQ in the germline V gene. The CDR3 is 16 residues long. CDR3 bases: TGCGCCAGCACCGGGCAGGGACTTACTAGCACAGATACGCAGTATTTT. As protein: CASTGQGLTSTDTQYF.

This clonotype was counted a few times. The gene calls are TRBV29-1 and TRBJ2-3, with D hard to call. The CDR3 extends over 13 amino acids. The V gene lost 5 bases and the J gene lost 2 bases, with 11 bases spanning the gap. Germline-derived CDR1 and CDR2 are SQVTM and ANQGSEA. The CDR3 is CSVYRTYTDTQYF. The CDR3 DNA reads as TGCAGCGTTTACAGAACGTACACAGATACGCAGTATTTT.

The chain joins TRBV7-6 to TRBJ2-1, with D maybe TRBD2 (5 bases). Germline CDR1 is SGHVS and CDR2 is FNYEAQ. Trimming took 4 bases from V and 7 from J, leaving 14 bases between them. The CDR3 spans 14 residues. This CDR3 reads CASSSAGGWNEQFF. DNA for the CDR3: TGTGCCAGCAGCTCCGCCGGAGGTTGGAATGAGCAGTTCTTC. The full variable domain, with the rest looked up from reference TRBV7-6 and TRBJ2-1, is GAGVSQSPRYKVTKRGQDVALRCDPISGHVSLYWYRQALGQGPEFLTYFNYEAQQDKSGLPNDRFSAERPEGSISTLTIQRTEQRDSAMYRCASSSAGGWNEQFFGPGTRLTVL.

This clonotype has only a few counts. The chain employs TRBV5-4 and TRBJ2-5, with D possibly matching TRBD1 (6 bases). The CDR3 is 14 amino acids. Germline CDR1 SGHNT, CDR2 YYREEE (reference sequence). Trimming shortened V by 4 bases and J by 3 bases, and 13 bases separated the two germline ends. The DNA for the CDR3 is TGTGCCAGCAGCAATCTGGCAGGGGAAGAGACCCAGTACTTC. Protein product: CASSNLAGEETQYF. Filled out from reference TRBV5-4 and TRBJ2-5, the complete variable domain reads ETGVTQSPTHLIKTRGQQVTLRCSSQSGHNTVSWYQQALGQGPQFIFQYYREEENGRGNFPPRFSGLQFPNYSSELNVNALELDDSALYLCASSNLAGEETQYFGPGTRLLVL.

The rearrangement joins TRBV12-3 or TRBV12-4 to TRBJ2-7; D remains ambiguous. This CDR3 region has 15 residues. Between the trimmed V and J ends, which lost 3 bases and 4 bases, there was a span of 16 bases. The chain's CDR3 is CASSFRGGLLYEQYF. The CDR3 DNA is TGTGCCAGCAGTTTCAGAGGCGGATTGCTTTACGAGCAGTACTTC.

This chain joins TRBV5-5 and TRBJ2-7; D could derive from TRBD1 or TRBD2 (5 bases each). The germline gives CDR1 SGHKS, CDR2 YYEKEE (reference sequence). CDR3 size: 14 residues. Trimming pared 6 bases from V and 4 bases from J, leaving 17 bases between. CDR3 amino acids: CASKRGVAQYEQYF. The CDR3 bases are TGTGCCAGCAAGCGAGGGGTAGCCCAGTACGAGCAGTACTTC.

This clonotype was recorded many times. The chain couples TRBV5-1 to TRBJ2-1; TRBD2 agrees at 8 bases. V lost 4 bases to trimming and J lost 2 bases; unmatched junction nucleotides: 8. CDR1 and CDR2 from the germline V gene are SGHRS and YFSETQ. The CDR3 spans 16 residues. CDR3 sequence reads: CASSPVAGRPYNEQFF. The CDR3 coding sequence is TGCGCCAGCAGCCCCGTAGCGGGGAGGCCCTACAATGAGCAGTTCTTC.

The chain links TRBV4-3 to TRBJ1-5; maybe TRBD1 (6 bases). The CDR3 is made up of 15 amino acids. With 4 bases removed from V and 6 bases from J, the gap between germline ends came to 16 bases. Per the germline V gene, CDR1 is LGHNA and CDR2 is YSLEER. CDR3 amino acids: CASSLYSGAGQPQHF. CDR3 DNA sequence: TGCGCCAGCAGCCTATACTCAGGGGCGGGTCAGCCCCAGCATTTT.

The table lists this clonotype with a few counts. The chain couples TRBV6-5 to TRBJ1-1; D may be TRBD1 (6 bases). V shed 5 bases and J shed 3 bases, with 16 bases lying between them. This CDR3 spans 15 amino acids. Germline values: CDR1 MNHEY, CDR2 SVGAGI. CDR3 coding DNA: TGTGCCAGCAGTAGGGGCGGGGGCTCGCACACTGAAGCTTTCTTT. As protein: CASSRGGGSHTEAFF.

This clonotype was found a few times. V gene TRBV20-1 combines with J gene TRBJ1-1; D is unresolved. Trimming cost V 3 bases and J 5 bases, with 10 bases left between them. Germline CDR1 is DFQATT and CDR2 is SNEGSKA (reference sequence). The CDR3 covers 12 residues. The CDR3 protein is CSASTQWTEAFF. The CDR3 region has the DNA TGCAGTGCTAGTACCCAGTGGACTGAAGCTTTCTTT.

This clonotype was counted only a few times. This chain uses TRBV30 with TRBJ2-3, with 13 positions matching TRBD2. CDR3 length: 14 residues. CDR1 is GTSNPN, CDR2 SVGIG, per germline (reference sequence). J was trimmed by 5 bases and V by 5 bases; bases with no gene match: 4. In nucleotides, the CDR3 is TGTGCCTGGCGAGGACTAGCGGGAGTAGATACGCAGTATTTT. It is translated as CAWRGLAGVDTQYF.

This clonotype has a count of ten or more. This chain uses TRBV5-4 with TRBJ2-3; D might be TRBD2 (6 bases). This CDR3 region has 15 residues. Germline CDR1 reads SGHNT; CDR2 reads YYREEE (reference sequence). V was cut by 2 bases and J by 5 bases, with 15 bases left in between. The DNA of the CDR3 is TGTGCCAGCAGCTTTATGGAGGGAGAGGTAGATACGCAGTATTTT. Protein product: CASSFMEGEVDTQYF.

This clonotype was counted many times. The chain carries TRBV20-1 and TRBJ2-3; TRBD2 is a possible D gene (5 bases). This CDR3 has 15 amino acids. Trimming took 5 bases from V and 2 from J, leaving 17 bases between them. Germline V gives CDR1 DFQATT, CDR2 SNEGSKA (reference sequence). The CDR3 loop is CSARRASGVTDTQYF. The CDR3 DNA reads TGCAGTGCTCGCCGTGCGAGCGGAGTCACAGATACGCAGTATTTT.

This clonotype was seen many times. This chain links TRBV7-2 with TRBJ2-5; a possible D gene is TRBD1 (6 bases). The germline CDR1 and CDR2 sequences are SGHTA and FQGNSA. Trimming removed 5 bases from V and 4 bases from J, with 14 bases in between. The CDR3 runs to 14 residues. CDR3 sequence (DNA): TGTGCCAGCAGCCCAAGACAGGACGGAGAGACCCAGTACTTC. This sequence encodes CASSPRQDGETQYF.

The rearrangement links TRBV20-1 to TRBJ1-1; D is undetermined. Germline V CDR1 and CDR2: DFQATT, SNEGSKA (reference sequence). There are 12 residues in the CDR3. V was trimmed by 7 bases and J by 0 bases, leaving 9 bases between them. The CDR3 nucleotides are TGCAGTGGTCTGGGGATGAACACTGAAGCTTTCTTT. This sequence encodes CSGLGMNTEAFF.

The J gene is TRBJ2-3, the V gene TRBV5-1; D uncertain. Germline values: CDR1 SGHRS, CDR2 YFSETQ. Trimming left V 1 base short and J 0 bases short, with 6 bases between. This CDR3 has 14 residues. CDR3 residues: CASSLSKSTDTQYF. CDR3 sequence (DNA): TGCGCCAGCAGCTTGTCCAAGAGCACAGATACGCAGTATTTT.

The chain links TRBV7-6 to TRBJ2-1, with 8 nucleotides matching TRBD2. V gave up 0 bases and J gave up 8 bases; unmatched junction bases: 0. CDR1 and CDR2 from the germline V gene are SGHVS and FNYEAQ. CDR3 length: 13 residues. The CDR3 sequence: CASSLAAGDEQFF. DNA of the CDR3: TGTGCCAGCAGCTTAGCAGCGGGAGATGAGCAGTTCTTC.

This clonotype has a handful of counts. CDR3 DNA sequence: TGTGCCAGCAGTCACCGACGGGGCTCCACAGATACGCAGTATTTT. It translates to CASSHRRGSTDTQYF. The rearrangement joins TRBV27 to TRBJ2-3; D is possibly TRBD1 or TRBD2 (5 bases each). Trimming removed 5 bases from V and 2 bases from J, with 14 bases in between. Germline V gene sequence: CDR1 MNHEY, CDR2 SMNVEV (reference sequence). The CDR3 spans 15 residues.

This clonotype was observed a few times. This chain links TRBV7-9 with TRBJ2-1; D unclear. The CDR3 has 13 amino acids. Trimming took 4 bases from V and 5 from J, leaving 9 bases between them. The germline CDR1 and CDR2 sequences are SEHNR and FQNEAQ (reference sequence). CDR3 region: CASSSWSDNEQFF. CDR3 nucleotide sequence: TGTGCCAGCAGCTCCTGGTCCGACAATGAGCAGTTCTTC.

V is TRBV11-3 and J is TRBJ2-3; D perhaps matches TRBD1 (5 bases). This CDR3 region has 14 residues. In germline, CDR1 is SGHNT, CDR2 YENEEA. The V and J ends lost 5 bases and 0 bases respectively, with 9 bases between them. DNA of the CDR3: TGTGCCAGCAGCCCCGGACATAGCACAGATACGCAGTATTTT. Amino acid sequence: CASSPGHSTDTQYF.

This chain uses TRBV20-1 with TRBJ2-6, with TRBD2 matching 12 bases. CDR3 length equals 18 residues. The ends lost 6 bases at V and 4 bases at J; junction bases unmatched: 13. CDR1 and CDR2 from the germline V gene are DFQATT and SNEGSKA (reference sequence). CDR3 nucleotide sequence: TGCAGTGCACGAAACCCTAGCGGGAGGGCTCCAGGGGCCAACGTCCTGACTTTC. Its translation is CSARNPSGRAPGANVLTF.